Listed here are 5 T cell receptor beta chains from one sample, sequenced in a study of early T cells in non-severe SARS-CoV-2 infection. A single record per CDR3 protein comes from TCRdb applying MiXCR to the 5' RACE reads. The sample has roughly 30,000 distinct CDR3 sequences; 5.1% are singletons. Sequenced material: whole blood. All receptors derive from an adult who was a healthcare worker with PCR-confirmed SARS-CoV-2 infection or an uninfected control (not recorded which).

This clonotype has ten or more counts. The chain links TRBV7-6 to TRBJ2-1; 7 bases fit TRBD2. Germline values: CDR1 SGHVS, CDR2 FNYEAQ. The V segment lost 0 bases and the J segment 6 bases; nucleotides outside the gene matches: 8. The CDR3 consists of 16 residues. Here the CDR3 reads CASSLAVLGGINEQFF. DNA of the CDR3: TGTGCCAGCAGCTTAGCAGTCTTGGGAGGGATCAATGAGCAGTTCTTC.

The table lists this clonotype with many counts. The CDR3 is CASSLELGDEQFF. The CDR3 nucleotides read TGTGCCAGCAGCCTCGAGCTTGGAGATGAGCAGTTCTTC. The chain joins TRBV4-2 to TRBJ2-1, with D hard to call. V lost 4 bases, J lost 8 bases, and 12 bases lay in between. The CDR3 consists of 13 residues. Germline V gene sequence: CDR1 LGHNA, CDR2 YNFKEQ.

This clonotype was seen more than once but under ten times. The rearrangement links TRBV6-4 to TRBJ2-1; unclear D gene. Germline V gives CDR1 MRHNA, CDR2 SNTAGT. The V end lost 5 bases, the J end lost 5 bases, and 13 bases lay between the germline ends. The CDR3 length is 14 residues. The CDR3 DNA follows: TGTGCCAGCAGTTCCGAGACTGGCAACAATGAGCAGTTCTTC. Protein product: CASSSETGNNEQFF.

The chain links TRBV11-2 to TRBJ2-7; 11 nucleotides match TRBD1. Germline CDR1 and CDR2: SGHAT and FQNNGV. CDR3 size: 16 residues. J lost 2 bases, V lost 4 bases, and 7 bases had no gene match. The CDR3 is CASSSREGQGAYEQYF. The CDR3 DNA reads as TGTGCCAGCAGCTCAAGAGAGGGACAGGGGGCCTACGAGCAGTACTTC.

This clonotype was detected ten times or more. The chain recombines TRBV11-2 with TRBJ2-7; D gene uncertain. Germline V gene lookup returns CDR1 SGHAT and CDR2 FQNNGV. This CDR3 spans 14 amino acids. Trimming stripped 1 base from V and 0 bases from J, with 7 bases between. For the CDR3, the DNA is TGTGCCAGCAGCTTAGGACTTGCCTCCTACGAGCAGTACTTC. Its protein is CASSLGLASYEQYF.